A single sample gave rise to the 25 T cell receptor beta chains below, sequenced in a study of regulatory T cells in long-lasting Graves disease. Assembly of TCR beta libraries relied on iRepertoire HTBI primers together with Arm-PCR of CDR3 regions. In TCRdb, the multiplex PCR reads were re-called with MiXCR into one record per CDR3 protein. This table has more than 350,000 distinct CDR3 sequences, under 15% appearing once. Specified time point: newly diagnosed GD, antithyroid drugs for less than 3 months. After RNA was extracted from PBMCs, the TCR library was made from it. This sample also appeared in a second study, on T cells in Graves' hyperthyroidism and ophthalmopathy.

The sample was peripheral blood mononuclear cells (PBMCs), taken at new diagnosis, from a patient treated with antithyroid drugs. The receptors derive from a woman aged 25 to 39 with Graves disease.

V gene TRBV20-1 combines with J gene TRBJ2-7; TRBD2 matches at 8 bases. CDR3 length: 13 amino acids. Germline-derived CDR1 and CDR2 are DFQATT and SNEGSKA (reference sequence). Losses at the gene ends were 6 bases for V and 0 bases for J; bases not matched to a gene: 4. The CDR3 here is CSADGTSSYEQYF. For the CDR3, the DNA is TGCAGTGCCGATGGGACTAGCTCCTACGAGCAGTACTTC.

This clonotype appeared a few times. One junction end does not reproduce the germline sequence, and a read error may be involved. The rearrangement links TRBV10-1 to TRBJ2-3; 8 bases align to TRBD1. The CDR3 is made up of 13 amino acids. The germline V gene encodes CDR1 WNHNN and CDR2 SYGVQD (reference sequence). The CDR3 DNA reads TGTGCCATCGGTGACAGGGGAACAGATACGCAGTATTTT. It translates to CAIGDRGTDTQYF.

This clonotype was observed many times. CDR3 bases: TGTGCCAGCAGCCAAGTGGGGGGGAGGGCAGATACGCAGTATTTT. This sequence encodes CASSQVGGRADTQYF. The chain joins TRBV3-1 to TRBJ2-3, with 7 bases lining up with TRBD2. Trimming took 1 base from V and 4 from J; bases not matched to a gene: 5. CDR3 length equals 15 residues. The V gene's germline CDR1 is LGHDT and CDR2 YNNKEL (reference sequence).

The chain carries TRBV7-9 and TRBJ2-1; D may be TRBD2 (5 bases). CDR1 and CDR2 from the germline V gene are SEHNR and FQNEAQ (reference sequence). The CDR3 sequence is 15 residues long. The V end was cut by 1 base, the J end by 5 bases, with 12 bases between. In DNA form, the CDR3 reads TGTGCCAGCAGCTTAGGTAGCGACAATAACAATGAGCAGTTCTTC. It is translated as CASSLGSDNNNEQFF. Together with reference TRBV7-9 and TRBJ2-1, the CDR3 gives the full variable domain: DTGVSQNPRHKITKRGQNVTFRCDPISEHNRLYWYRQTLGQGPEFLTYFQNEAQLEKSRLLSDRFSAERPKGSFSTLEIQRTEQGDSAMYLCASSLGSDNNNEQFFGPGTRLTVL.

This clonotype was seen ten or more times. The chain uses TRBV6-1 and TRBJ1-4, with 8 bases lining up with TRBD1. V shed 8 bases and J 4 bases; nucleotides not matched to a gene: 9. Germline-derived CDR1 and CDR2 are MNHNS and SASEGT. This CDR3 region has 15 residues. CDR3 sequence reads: CASSSGTGRNEKLFF. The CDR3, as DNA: TGTGCCAGCTCCTCAGGGACAGGCCGTAATGAAAAACTGTTTTTT.

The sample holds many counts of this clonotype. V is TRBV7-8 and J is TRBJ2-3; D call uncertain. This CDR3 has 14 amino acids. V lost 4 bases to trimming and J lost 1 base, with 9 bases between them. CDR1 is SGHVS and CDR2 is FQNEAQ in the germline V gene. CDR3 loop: CASSYLGGTDTQYF. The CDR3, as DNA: TGTGCCAGCAGCTACCTAGGAGGCACAGATACGCAGTATTTT.

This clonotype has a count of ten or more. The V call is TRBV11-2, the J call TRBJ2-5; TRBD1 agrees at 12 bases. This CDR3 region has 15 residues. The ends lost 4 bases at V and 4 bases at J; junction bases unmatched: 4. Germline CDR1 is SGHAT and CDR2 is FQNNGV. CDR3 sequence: CASSSGQGAGETQYF. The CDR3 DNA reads TGTGCCAGCAGCTCGGGACAGGGGGCGGGAGAGACCCAGTACTTC.

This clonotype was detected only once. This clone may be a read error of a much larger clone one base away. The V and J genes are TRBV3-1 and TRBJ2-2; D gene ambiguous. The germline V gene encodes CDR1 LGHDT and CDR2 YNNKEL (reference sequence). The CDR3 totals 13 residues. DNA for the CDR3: TGTGGCAGCAGCCAAGTTACCATCGGGGAGCTGTTTTTT. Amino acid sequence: CGSSQVTIGELFF.

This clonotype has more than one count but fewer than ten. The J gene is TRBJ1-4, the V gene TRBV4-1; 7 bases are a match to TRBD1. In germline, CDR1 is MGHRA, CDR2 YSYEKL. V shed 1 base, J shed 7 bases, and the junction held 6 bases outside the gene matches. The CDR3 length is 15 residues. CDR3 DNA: TGCGCCAGCAGCCAAGGAGACAGGGATCGTGAAAAACTGTTTTTT. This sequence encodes CASSQGDRDREKLFF.

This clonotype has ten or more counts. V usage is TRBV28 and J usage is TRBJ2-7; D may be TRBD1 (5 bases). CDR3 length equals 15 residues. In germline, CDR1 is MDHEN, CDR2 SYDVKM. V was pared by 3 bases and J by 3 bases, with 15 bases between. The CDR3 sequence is CASSLMTDLNYEQYF. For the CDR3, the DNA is TGTGCCAGCAGTTTGATGACAGATCTCAACTACGAGCAGTACTTC.

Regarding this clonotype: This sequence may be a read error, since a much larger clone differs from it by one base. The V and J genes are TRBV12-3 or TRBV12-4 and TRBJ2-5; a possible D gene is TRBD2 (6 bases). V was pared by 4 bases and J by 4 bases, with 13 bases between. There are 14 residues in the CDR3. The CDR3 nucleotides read TGTGCCAGCAGTTCGGGGGTATCGGGAGAGACCCAGTACTTC. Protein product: CASSSGVSGETQYF.

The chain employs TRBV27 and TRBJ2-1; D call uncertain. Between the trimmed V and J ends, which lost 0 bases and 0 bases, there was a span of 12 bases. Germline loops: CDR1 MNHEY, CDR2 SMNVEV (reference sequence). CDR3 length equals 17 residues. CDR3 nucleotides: TGTGCCAGCAGTTTATCGGGAAGACCGGGCTCCTACAATGAGCAGTTCTTC. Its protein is CASSLSGRPGSYNEQFF.

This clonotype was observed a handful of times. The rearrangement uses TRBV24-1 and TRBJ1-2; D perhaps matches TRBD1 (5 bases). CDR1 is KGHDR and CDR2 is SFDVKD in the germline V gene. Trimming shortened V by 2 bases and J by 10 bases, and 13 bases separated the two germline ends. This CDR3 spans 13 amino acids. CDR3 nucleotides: TGTGCCACCAGTGATTGGGGGAGCAGGGTCTACACCTTC. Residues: CATSDWGSRVYTF.

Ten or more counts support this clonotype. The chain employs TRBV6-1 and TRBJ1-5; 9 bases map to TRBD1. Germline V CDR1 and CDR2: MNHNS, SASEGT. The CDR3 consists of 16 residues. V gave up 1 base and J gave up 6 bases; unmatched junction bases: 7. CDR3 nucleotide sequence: TGTGCCAGCAGTGAAGGTACAGGGGGCTGGGCTCAGCCCCAGCATTTT. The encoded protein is CASSEGTGGWAQPQHF.

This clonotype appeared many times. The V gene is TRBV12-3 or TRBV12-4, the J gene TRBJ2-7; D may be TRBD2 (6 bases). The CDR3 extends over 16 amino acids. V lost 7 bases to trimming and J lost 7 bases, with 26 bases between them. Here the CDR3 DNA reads TGTGCCAGCATCTCCGGATCGGGGACTGAGACGGGTGAGCAGTACTTC. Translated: CASISGSGTETGEQYF.

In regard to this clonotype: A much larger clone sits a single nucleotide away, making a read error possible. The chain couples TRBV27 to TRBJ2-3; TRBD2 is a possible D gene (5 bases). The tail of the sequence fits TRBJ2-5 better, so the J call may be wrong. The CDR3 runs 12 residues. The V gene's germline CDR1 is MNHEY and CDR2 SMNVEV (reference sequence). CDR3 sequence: CASWITGEIQYF. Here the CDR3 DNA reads TGTGCCAGCTGGATAACCGGGGAGATCCAGTACTTC.

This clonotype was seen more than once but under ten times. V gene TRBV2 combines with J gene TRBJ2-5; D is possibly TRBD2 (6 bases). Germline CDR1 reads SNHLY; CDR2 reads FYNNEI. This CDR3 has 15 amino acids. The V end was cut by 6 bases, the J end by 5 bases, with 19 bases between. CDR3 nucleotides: TGTGCCAGCAGCAGCTTGGAGGGTACGGGGGAGACCCAGTACTTC. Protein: CASSSLEGTGETQYF.

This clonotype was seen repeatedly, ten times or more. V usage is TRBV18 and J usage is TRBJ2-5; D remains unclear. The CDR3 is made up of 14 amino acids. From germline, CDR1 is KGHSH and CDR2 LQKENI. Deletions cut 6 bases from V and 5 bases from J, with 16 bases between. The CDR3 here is CASSPGFGRETQYF. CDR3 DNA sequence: TGTGCCAGCTCCCCCGGGTTCGGACGGGAGACCCAGTACTTC.

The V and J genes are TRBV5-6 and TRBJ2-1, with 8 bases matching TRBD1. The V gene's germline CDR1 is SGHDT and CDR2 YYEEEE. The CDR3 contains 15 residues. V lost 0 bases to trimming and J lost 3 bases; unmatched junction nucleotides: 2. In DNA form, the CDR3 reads TGTGCCAGCAGCTTGGTGGACAGGGACTACAATGAGCAGTTCTTC. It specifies CASSLVDRDYNEQFF.

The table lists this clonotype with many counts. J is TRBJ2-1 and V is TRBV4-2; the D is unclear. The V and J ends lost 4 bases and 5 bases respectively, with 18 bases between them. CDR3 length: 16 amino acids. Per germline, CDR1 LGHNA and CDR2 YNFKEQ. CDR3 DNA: TGTGCCAGCAGCCGAATAGCCGTTCCACCCAACAATGAGCAGTTCTTC. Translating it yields CASSRIAVPPNNEQFF.

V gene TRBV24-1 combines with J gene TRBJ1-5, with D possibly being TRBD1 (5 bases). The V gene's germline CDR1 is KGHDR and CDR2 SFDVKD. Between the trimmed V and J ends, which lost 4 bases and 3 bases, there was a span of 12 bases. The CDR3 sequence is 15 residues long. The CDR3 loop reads CATSEGTEFNQPQHF. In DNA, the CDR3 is TGTGCCACCAGTGAAGGGACGGAATTCAATCAGCCCCAGCATTTT.

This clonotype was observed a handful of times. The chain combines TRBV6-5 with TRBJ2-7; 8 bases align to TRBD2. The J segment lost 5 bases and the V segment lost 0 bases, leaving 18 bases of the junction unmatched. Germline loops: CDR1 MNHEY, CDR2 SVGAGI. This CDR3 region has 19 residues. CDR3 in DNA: TGTGCCAGCAGTTACTCGAGGGTAGCGGGGAAGGCTCTTGCCCACGAGCAGTACTTC. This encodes CASSYSRVAGKALAHEQYF.

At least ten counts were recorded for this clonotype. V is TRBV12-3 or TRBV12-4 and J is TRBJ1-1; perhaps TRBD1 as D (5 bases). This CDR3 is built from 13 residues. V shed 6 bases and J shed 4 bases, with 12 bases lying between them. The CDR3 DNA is TGTGCCAGCAGGGGCAGCGGGGGCACTGAAGCTTTCTTT. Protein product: CASRGSGGTEAFF.

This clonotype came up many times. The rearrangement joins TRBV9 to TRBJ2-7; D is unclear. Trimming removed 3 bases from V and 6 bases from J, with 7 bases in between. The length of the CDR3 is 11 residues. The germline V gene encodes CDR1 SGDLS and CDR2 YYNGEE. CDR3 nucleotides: TGTGCCAGCAGCGGGACCGGCGAGCAGTACTTC. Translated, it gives CASSGTGEQYF.

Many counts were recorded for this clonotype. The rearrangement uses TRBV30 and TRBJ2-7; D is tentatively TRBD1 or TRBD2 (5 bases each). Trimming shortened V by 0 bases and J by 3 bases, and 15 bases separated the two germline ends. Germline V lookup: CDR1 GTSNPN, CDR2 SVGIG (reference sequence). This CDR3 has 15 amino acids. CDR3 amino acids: CAWSVVGPSRYEQYF. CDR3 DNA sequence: TGTGCCTGGAGTGTAGTGGGACCCTCCCGCTACGAGCAGTACTTC.